The source of this T cell receptor (beta chain) is a study of cytotoxic CD8 clonotypes in ibrutinib-treated CLL (dated by TCRdb to about 2021). Study-level background: The cohort was composed of ten to eleven relapsed/refractory and roughly 16 treatment-naive patients; IGHV unmutated status was identified in around 17 patients. Partial responses were observed in approximately 24 patients and complete responses in 2; after a median follow-up of around 68 months, remission was maintained in approximately 15 patients and progression was observed in some 12. Samples at response were collected after a median of roughly twelve months of treatment, with a range of 6 to 36 months. On average, each sample yielded 270,000 or so productive templates and about 100,000 productive rearrangements. Of the 90 or so participants in the trial, approximately 25 had longitudinal samples available. Cryopreserved peripheral blood mononuclear cells were collected before treatment, at response, and at either disease progression or sustained remission.

Roughly 2 micrograms of genomic DNA were extracted from cryopreserved PBMCs for TCR beta library preparation. Longitudinal blood samples from CLL patients on ibrutinib monotherapy were analyzed using high-throughput TCR beta sequencing. Patients were enrolled in a phase 2 open-label single-center ibrutinib monotherapy trial. The full study reports these points: Sampling times were not matched between patients in sustained remission and patients whose disease was progressing, and lymph node repertoires were not examined. Baseline clonality was found to be higher than that of age-matched healthy donors and was strongly correlated with circulating CD8+ T-cell counts. At ibrutinib response clonality went up, during sustained remission it held steady, and at progression it dropped back toward baseline. Public clonotypes were rare and either contracted or stayed stable during treatment, and the rise in clonality at ibrutinib response reflected the expansion of private clonotypes.

Notes on this clone: This clone's antigen is unknown. Per-base quality was not reported, and no clone a single base away is much larger than it. Other DNA sequences in the same sample also yield this CDR3.

CDR1 GTSNPN and CDR2 SVGIG were looked up in the germline V gene (reference sequence). Including cysteine and phenylalanine, the CDR3 has 11 amino acids. Of the read, only the CDR3 DNA is kept; its 33 bases are in frame from base 1. The V and J ends are trimmed by 0 bases and 4 bases, leaving 3 bases between them. On a MiSeq, deep resolution sequencing aimed for a depth between 1 in 1 million and 1 in 200,000 T cells, with each clonotype covered 10x on average. TCR beta libraries were generated with the immunoSEQ hsTCRB Kit. Per the authors' processing: ImmunoSEQ Data Assistant and ImmunoSEQ Analyzer were used for data analysis, and V, D and J genes were assigned according to IMGT definitions. Clonality, which ranges from 0 to 1, was calculated as one minus the normalized Shannon entropy of productive rearrangement frequencies. Only overrepresented clonotypes making up at least 0.05% of each patient's repertoire were included in the public clonotype analysis. About a dozen repertoires from age-matched healthy donors, obtained from immuneACCESS, served as clonality controls. The table comes from immuneACCESS by way of TCRdb, which keeps in-frame sequences with V and J called. Part of the clones is missing from these tables; in studies checked, under half for an unresolved V gene and the rest for unknown reasons. The DNA was the basis for D and trimming; V, J and clone size are from that table. Within this sample are around 310,000 clones, with approximately 80% of them counted one time only. The ten largest clones represent under 8.5% of the sample.

Recombination linked TRBV30 to TRBJ2-5, with the identity of the D gene unclear. This receptor was identified in a human donor with chronic lymphocytic leukemia. The specimen comprised PBMCs, sampled before ibrutinib treatment. The CDR3 region has the sequence CAWSVLETQYF. The DNA sequence is given as TGTGCCTGGAGTGTGTTAGAGACCCAGTACTTC.